The text below deals with one T cell receptor beta chain. Its target is not known. This specimen comes from a study of T cell repertoires in cytomegalovirus infection. Study summary: Public TCR beta signatures indicated both CMV infection and matching HLA type. Study-level results: In two of eight donors, the top clonotype was HLA-C-restricted CMV-specific.

TCRdb recomputed calls from the reads with MiXCR, one row per CDR3 protein. The sample includes roughly 720,000 distinct CDR3 sequences, about 40% seen only once; the top ten take 2.5% to 3.5%. The clonotype was recovered from a human donor in good health (CMV status not recorded). Some clones in this sample may be carry-over from other donors' samples. Source material: PBMCs.

The CDR3 sequence is CASSLVWGPYEQYF. The CDR3 nucleotides are TGTGCCAGCAGTTTAGTGTGGGGGCCCTACGAGCAGTACTTC. The chain uses TRBV28 and TRBJ2-7; weak D call: TRBD1 (6 bases). CDR3 length: 14 amino acids. CDR1 and CDR2 from the germline V gene are MDHEN and SYDVKM. V dropped 2 bases and J dropped 2 bases, with 10 bases sitting between them.